What follows describes a single TCR beta chain. Its antigen is currently unknown. TCRdb keeps only in-frame clones here, not all; method: immunoSEQ multiplex PCR. Of roughly 380,000 clones listed, about 90% are singletons. This sample is drawn from a study of Ad26.COV2.S vaccination and SARS-CoV-2 variants. Findings of the study overall: After vaccination, reports described spike-specific CD8+ and CD4+ T cell responses as showing substantial breadth. While placebo recipients had lower spike-specific TCR breadth, vaccine recipients had more. It is possible that the TCR breadth and depth analyses underestimated the total T cell responses.

Germline V gene data show CDR1 as MGHRA and CDR2 as YSYEKL. The CDR3 totals 18 residues. V lost 5 bases and J lost 1; bases outside the gene matches: 14. The source is a human donor who had recovered from COVID-19. The genes are TRBV4-1 and TRBJ2-5; 9 positions agree with TRBD2. The material sequenced was peripheral blood, taken after recovery from COVID-19. Here the CDR3 reads CASSRQEGTSFLQETQYF. In DNA, the CDR3 is TGCGCCAGCAGCAGGCAAGAAGGGACTAGCTTTCTCCAAGAGACCCAGTACTTC.